This T cell receptor (beta chain) derives from a study of shared clonotypes between healthy human individuals. Here immunoSEQ multiplex PCR was the method, and the copy in TCRdb shows in-frame clones only, minus some. The repertoire holds around 550,000 clones, with approximately 96% as singletons. CD45RO negativity and positive selection for CCR7 defined naive CD8 cells, a population that excluded terminally differentiated effector memory CD45RA+ cells. Comments on this clone: As yet, its antigen is unknown.

In germline, CDR1 is MNHEY, CDR2 SVGAGI. V was clipped by 8 bases and J by 7 bases, with 9 bases between them. The length of the CDR3 is 11 residues. Regarding the study as a whole: Among donors, clonotype sharing was expected to be affected by sequencing depth.

The sequencing input was naive CD8+ T cells sorted from blood. This TCR was sampled from a woman aged 25 to 45 in good health. The chain uses TRBV6-5 and TRBJ2-1, with D hard to call. The CDR3 DNA is TGTGCCAGCGAAGTACCAAATGAGCAGTTCTTC. Its protein is CASEVPNEQFF.